The clone carrying this T cell receptor beta chain was seen a few times. Antigen unknown. The germline V gene encodes CDR1 MGHRA and CDR2 YSYEKL. This CDR3 has 12 residues. V was pared by 6 bases and J by 8 bases, with 13 bases between. This entry belongs to a study of CD8+ T cells in alopecia areata. For the study at large: The duration of tofacitinib was 6 to 18 months, with 6 months off drug afterward. General study points: Within the top 100, expanded CD8+ clones significantly decreased with tofacitinib, as did scalp clonality.

Treatment specified: oral pan-JAK inhibitor, 5-10 mg twice daily. Extraction of RNA preceded its reverse transcription into cDNA, which served as the sequencing template. The protocol was immunoSEQ multiplex PCR, while the TCRdb copy is restricted to in-frame clones and leaves out a portion. The data show roughly 220,000 clones, roughly two fifths seen once. This chain connects TRBV4-1 to TRBJ1-2; D remains ambiguous. The clonotype was recovered from a human donor with alopecia areata. The starting material was CD4+ T cells sorted from blood, obtained at roughly week 30, from a patient treated with tofacitinib. The CDR3 loop is CASRPNSGGYTF. The CDR3 DNA reads as TGCGCCAGCAGGCCCAACAGTGGCGGCTACACCTTC.